The 8 T cell receptor beta chains reported below all come from one sample, sequenced in a study of blood T cell repertoires in COVID-19. Clones were sequenced by immunoSEQ multiplex PCR, and TCRdb holds only the in-frame ones, with some missing. The data hold around 42,000 clones, with roughly nine tenths observed a single time. The sequenced material came from peripheral blood. The receptors stem from a man aged 30-40 years with active or convalescent COVID-19.

J is TRBJ1-1 and V is TRBV29-1; 7 nucleotides match TRBD1. Germline trimming cut 7 bases from V and 5 bases from J; bases unmatched to any gene: 4. The CDR3 has 11 residues. Germline assignment: CDR1 SQVTM and CDR2 ANQGSEA. The DNA for the CDR3 is TGCAGCGCTCACAGGGGTACTGAAGCTTTCTTT. Translation gives CSAHRGTEAFF.

The chain couples TRBV6-5 to TRBJ2-1; 12 bases line up with TRBD2. Germline V gene lookup returns CDR1 MNHEY and CDR2 SVGAGI. The CDR3 is 16 residues long. The junction had 6 bases not matched to a gene; V was cut back by 2 bases and J by 7 bases. The CDR3 reads CASSYRTSGKRNEQFF. CDR3 bases: TGTGCCAGCAGTTACAGGACTAGCGGGAAGCGAAATGAGCAGTTCTTC.

V and J are TRBV5-4 and TRBJ1-6; 7 bases align to TRBD1. The CDR3 loop spans 14 amino acids. Germline CDR1 and CDR2: SGHNT and YYREEE (reference sequence). V was pared by 4 bases and J by 4 bases, with 2 bases of the junction left unmatched. CDR3 protein: CASSGQAYNSPLHF. The CDR3 bases are TGTGCCAGCAGCGGACAGGCGTATAATTCACCCCTCCACTTT.

V gene TRBV6-1 combines with J gene TRBJ1-1; 7 bases map to TRBD1. Looked up from germline, CDR1 is MNHNS and CDR2 is SASEGT. V shed 3 bases and J 5 bases; nucleotides not matched to a gene: 3. The CDR3 sequence is 13 residues long. The CDR3 loop reads CASSDRQGTEAFF. The CDR3 DNA follows: TGTGCCAGCAGTGACCGACAGGGTACTGAAGCTTTCTTT.

This chain connects TRBV1 to TRBJ2-1; the table names TRBD2, a call not compared with the DNA. TRBV1 is described as a pseudogene. CDR3 size: 17 residues. As DNA, the CDR3 is TGCACCAGCAGCCAGGAGCGGGGGGGGATCTCCTACAATGAGCAGTTCTTC. Translation: CTSSQERGGISYNEQFF.

The chain recombines TRBV11-2 with TRBJ2-5; 7 positions match TRBD2. The CDR3 covers 14 residues. The germline gives CDR1 SGHAT, CDR2 FQNNGV. V trimming: 2 bases; J trimming: 5 bases; junction bases outside the gene matches: 5. The CDR3 DNA reads TGTGCCAGCAGCTTACGGGGCGGGAGTGAGACCCAGTACTTC. Its protein is CASSLRGGSETQYF. The whole variable domain, remainder taken from reference TRBV11-2 and TRBJ2-5, is EAGVAQSPRYKIIEKRQSVAFWCNPISGHATLYWYQQILGQGPKLLIQFQNNGVVDDSQLPKDRFSAERLKGVDSTLKIQPAKLEDSAVYLCASSLRGGSETQYFGPGTRLLVL.

This clone was counted a few times. The chain carries TRBV12-3 or TRBV12-4 and TRBJ1-1; D ambiguous. The CDR3 sequence is 11 residues long. The V end was cut by 3 bases, the J end by 10 bases, with 9 bases between. CDR3 DNA sequence: TGTGCCAGCAGTTTGGGGAGCGGAGCTTTCTTT. Its translation: CASSLGSGAFF.

The rearrangement joins TRBV7-6 to TRBJ2-1; the match to TRBD2 covers 7 bases. The CDR3 runs 13 residues. After removal of 5 bases from V and 5 bases from J, the junction contained 3 bases not matched to a gene. Germline V gene data show CDR1 as SGHVS and CDR2 as FNYEAQ. The CDR3 region is CASSAGLDNEQFF. DNA of the CDR3: TGTGCCAGCAGCGCTGGACTAGACAATGAGCAGTTCTTC.